This T cell receptor beta chain was captured by sequencing in a study of OX40 agonist ivuxolimab in advanced cancers. Study summary: Intravenous ivuxolimab was administered to patients every 2 weeks at 0.01 to 10 mg/kg. Three partial responders included one hepatocellular carcinoma patient and two cutaneous melanoma patients.

CDR1 is ENHRY, CDR2 SYGVKD, per germline. V gave up 2 bases and J gave up 1 base, with 8 bases separating them. The CDR3 spans 14 residues. The investigators sampled blood at baseline, at cycle 4 day 1, and at cycle 7 day 1. TCRdb keeps only in-frame clones here, not all; method: immunoSEQ multiplex PCR. The table records about 59,000 clones, around 84% of them present only once. V and J are TRBV10-3 and TRBJ2-5; D perhaps matches TRBD1 (6 bases). Sequenced here: CD4+ or CD8+ T cells sorted from blood, sampled in a trial of the OX40 agonist ivuxolimab. This TCR was sampled from an adult with an advanced solid tumor such as melanoma, head and neck, liver or kidney cancer. The CDR3 loop is CAISEGGFQETQYF. The CDR3 region has the DNA TGTGCCATCAGTGAGGGGGGCTTCCAAGAGACCCAGTACTTC.